One sample yielded the 10 T cell receptor beta chains listed below, sequenced in a study of technical replicates of blood from several donors. The protocol was immunoSEQ multiplex PCR, while the TCRdb copy is restricted to in-frame clones and leaves out a portion. Among around 73,000 clones listed, over 90% were seen once. Sequences were obtained from PBMCs. These receptors all stem from a human donor in good health. Some clones in this sample may be carry-over from other donors' samples.

The chain employs TRBV23-1 and TRBJ1-3, with unresolved D. TRBV23-1 is sorted into the ORF group, with uncertain function. V was shortened by 4 bases and J by 0 bases, with 13 bases between the two germline ends. The CDR3 sequence is 16 residues long. CDR3 in amino acids: CASSLETEASGNTIYF. CDR3 nucleotides: TGCGCCAGCAGTCTAGAAACTGAAGCCTCTGGAAACACCATATATTTT.

The chain carries TRBV5-6 and TRBJ1-4, with 9 bases matching TRBD1. CDR1 and CDR2 from the germline V gene are SGHDT and YYEEEE. Trimming removed 4 bases from V and 4 bases from J; junction bases left unmatched: 8. CDR3 length: 16 amino acids. In DNA, the CDR3 is TGTGCCAGCAGCCAGCTAATGACAGGGGGTAATGAAAAACTGTTTTTT. Translated: CASSQLMTGGNEKLFF.

The DNA for the CDR3 is TGTGCCAGCAGCATGACAGGGGATACCGGGGAGCTGTTTTTT. Protein sequence: CASSMTGDTGELFF. The rearrangement joins TRBV7-9 to TRBJ2-2; 8 bases are shared with TRBD1. V dropped 5 bases and J dropped 5; count of bases not matched to a gene: 4. This CDR3 is built from 14 residues. CDR1 is SEHNR and CDR2 is FQNEAQ in the germline V gene (reference sequence). Full variable domain (missing parts from reference TRBV7-9 and TRBJ2-2): DTGVSQNPRHKITKRGQNVTFRCDPISEHNRLYWYRQTLGQGPEFLTYFQNEAQLEKSRLLSDRFSAERPKGSFSTLEIQRTEQGDSAMYLCASSMTGDTGELFFGEGSRLTVL.

The J gene is TRBJ2-2, the V gene TRBV7-6; 7 bases match TRBD1. V was clipped by 4 bases and J by 10 bases; unmatched bases: 15. The CDR3 loop spans 16 amino acids. CDR1 is SGHVS and CDR2 is FNYEAQ in the germline V gene. The CDR3 DNA follows: TGTGCCAGCAGCTCAGGAGTCAGGGGGTGGTCCGAGGAGCTGTTTTTT. It yields the protein CASSSGVRGWSEELFF.

The table lists this clone with a count of one. The chain joins TRBV7-2 to TRBJ2-7, with 10 bases that match TRBD2. V lost 8 bases, J lost 3 bases, and 10 bases stayed unmatched. CDR3 size: 15 residues. Germline V lookup: CDR1 SGHTA, CDR2 FQGNSA. CDR3 protein: CASYPPGLADYEQYF. In DNA form, the CDR3 reads TGTGCCAGCTACCCCCCCGGACTAGCGGACTACGAGCAGTACTTC.

The chain carries TRBV7-3 and TRBJ2-5, with D tentatively TRBD2 (6 bases). The germline CDR1 and CDR2 sequences are SGHTA and FQGTGA. This CDR3 has 16 residues. V was cut by 2 bases and J by 5 bases, with 18 bases left in between. The CDR3 DNA follows: TGTGCCAGCAGCTTAGGGCCGGCGGGATGGGGGGAGACCCAGTACTTC. Translating it yields CASSLGPAGWGETQYF.

The chain combines TRBV7-3 with TRBJ1-6; D may be TRBD1 (5 bases). This CDR3 is 15 amino acids long. V was clipped by 1 base and J by 9 bases, with 13 bases between them. Germline CDR1 and CDR2: SGHTA and FQGTGA. The CDR3 reads CASSLMGGEFSPLHF. The DNA for the CDR3 is TGTGCCAGCAGCTTAATGGGGGGGGAATTTTCACCCCTCCACTTT.

This chain joins TRBV5-4 and TRBJ1-1; D possibly corresponds to TRBD1 (5 bases). Trimming removed 4 bases at V and 5 bases at J, with 27 bases between. The germline V gene has CDR1 SGHNT and CDR2 YYREEE (reference sequence). CDR3 length: 18 residues. The CDR3 sequence: CASSVGVIRARENTEAFF. The CDR3 DNA is TGTGCCAGCAGCGTCGGAGTAATCAGGGCAAGAGAAAATACTGAAGCTTTCTTT. The full variable domain, completed using reference TRBV5-4 and TRBJ1-1, is ETGVTQSPTHLIKTRGQQVTLRCSSQSGHNTVSWYQQALGQGPQFIFQYYREEENGRGNFPPRFSGLQFPNYSSELNVNALELDDSALYLCASSVGVIRARENTEAFFGQGTRLTVV.

DNA of the CDR3: TGCGCCAGCAGCGTACGGGGGACAGGGACCTTCCTGGATGGCTACACCTTC. Encoded protein: CASSVRGTGTFLDGYTF. The chain carries TRBV5-1 and TRBJ1-2; 9 bases are shared with TRBD1. The V segment lost 4 bases and the J segment 6 bases; nucleotides outside the gene matches: 16. The CDR3 extends over 17 amino acids. Germline loops: CDR1 SGHRS, CDR2 YFSETQ.

The chain carries TRBV7-2 and TRBJ2-7; 13 bases agree with TRBD2. With V trimmed by 1 base and J by 6 bases, 6 bases remained unmatched. The V gene's germline CDR1 is SGHTA and CDR2 FQGNSA. The CDR3 totals 16 residues. CDR3 protein: CASSLGVTSGRGEQYF. DNA for the CDR3: TGTGCCAGCAGCTTAGGGGTCACTAGCGGGAGGGGCGAGCAGTACTTC.